These 14 T cell receptor beta chains share one sample of origin, sequenced in a study of T cells in Graves' hyperthyroidism and ophthalmopathy. Amplification yielded TCR beta CDR3 regions, with RNA transcripts as the source. Using the HTBI primer set, a first-round RT-PCR was run on the TCR CDR3. Using its own MiXCR run on the multiplex PCR reads, TCRdb lists one record per CDR3 protein. The sample lists more than 500,000 distinct CDR3 sequences, about 14% occurring once. The sample comprised blood. The receptors derive from a woman in her thirties or forties with Graves' ophthalmopathy.

In its sample, this clonotype was seen many times. The chain uses TRBV2 and TRBJ1-1; D uncertain. The V end lost 8 bases, the J end lost 4 bases, and 11 bases lay between the germline ends. Germline-derived CDR1 and CDR2 are SNHLY and FYNNEI. This CDR3 has 12 amino acids. CDR3 sequence (DNA): TGTGCCAGCGTCCGGCTCGGCACTGAAGCTTTCTTT. Protein product: CASVRLGTEAFF.

The sample holds a few counts of this clonotype. The gene calls are TRBV19 and TRBJ2-5; 9 positions agree with TRBD1. V shed 11 bases, J shed 4 bases, and the junction held 8 bases outside the gene matches. Germline assignment: CDR1 LNHDA and CDR2 SQIVND (reference sequence). CDR3 size: 13 residues. In nucleotides, the CDR3 is TGTGCCGTCACGCCGGGACAGGGAGAGACCCAGTACTTC. It is translated as CAVTPGQGETQYF. Variable domain in full (rest from reference TRBV19 and TRBJ2-5): DGGITQSPKYLFRKEGQNVTLSCEQNLNHDAMYWYRQDPGQGLRLIYYSQIVNDFQKGDIAEGYSVSREKKESFPLTVTSAQKNPTAFYLCAVTPGQGETQYFGPGTRLLVL.

This clonotype was seen many times. The chain carries TRBV29-1 and TRBJ2-5; 7 bases align to TRBD2. Unmatched junction bases numbered 9, after V lost 4 bases and J lost 4 bases. Germline CDR1 is SQVTM and CDR2 is ANQGSEA. This CDR3 is 14 amino acids long. CDR3 DNA: TGCAGCGTTGTGGGAGGGAGGGTCGGAGAGACCCAGTACTTC. The encoded protein is CSVVGGRVGETQYF.

Many counts were recorded for this clonotype. The chain is built from TRBV18 and TRBJ1-1; D ambiguous. The V gene lost 3 bases and the J gene lost 8 bases, with 13 bases spanning the gap. This CDR3 region has 13 residues. The germline V gene has CDR1 KGHSH and CDR2 LQKENI. The CDR3 sequence: CASSPTMSREAFF. The CDR3 nucleotides read TGTGCCAGCTCACCGACAATGAGTCGGGAAGCTTTCTTT.

This clonotype was observed many times. This chain links TRBV11-3 with TRBJ2-3, with D unclear. V was cut by 5 bases and J by 4 bases, with 13 bases left in between. The V gene's germline CDR1 is SGHNT and CDR2 YENEEA. The CDR3 totals 14 residues. CDR3 residues: CASSLLIGSDTQYF. The CDR3 bases are TGTGCCAGCAGCCTCCTGATAGGGTCAGATACGCAGTATTTT.

V usage is TRBV29-1 and J usage is TRBJ1-1, with a tentative D call TRBD1 (5 bases). Trimming took 0 bases from V and 7 from J, leaving 15 bases between them. Germline values: CDR1 SQVTM, CDR2 ANQGSEA. The CDR3 runs to 14 residues. Written as DNA, the CDR3 is TGCAGCGTTGAAGATCTTGGGGGTGGAATTGAAGCTTTCTTT. Amino acid sequence: CSVEDLGGGIEAFF.

V gene TRBV6-2 or TRBV6-3 combines with J gene TRBJ2-5; 11 nucleotides agree with TRBD2. V lost 8 bases, J lost 4 bases, and 21 bases stayed unmatched. CDR1 MNHEY and CDR2 SVGEGT come from the germline V gene. CDR3 length: 19 amino acids. CDR3 sequence: CASREYRAASGRRGETQYF. CDR3 in DNA: TGTGCCAGCCGAGAGTACAGGGCCGCTAGCGGGAGGCGAGGAGAGACCCAGTACTTC.

This clonotype was observed many times. This rearrangement joins TRBV29-1 to TRBJ1-1; tentatively, D is TRBD1 (5 bases). Looked up from germline, CDR1 is SQVTM and CDR2 is ANQGSEA. Trimming removed 7 bases at V and 3 bases at J, with 12 bases between. CDR3 size: 12 residues. CDR3: CSGGGVDTEAFF. CDR3 DNA: TGCAGCGGGGGAGGGGTGGACACTGAAGCTTTCTTT.

In this sample, this clonotype turned up many times. The genes are TRBV2 and TRBJ1-2; a possible D gene is TRBD1 (5 bases). The V gene lost 7 bases and the J gene lost 5 bases, with 17 bases spanning the gap. The CDR3 runs 14 residues. CDR1 and CDR2 from the germline V gene are SNHLY and FYNNEI. CDR3 protein: CASTSRGSLYGYTF. As DNA, the CDR3 is TGTGCCAGCACGTCTCGGGGGTCCCTTTATGGCTACACCTTC.

The CDR3 DNA is TGTGCCAGCAGTGAAGATGGTCATCTTCCGGCTTTCTTT. This codes for CASSEDGHLPAFF. This rearrangement joins TRBV6-1 to TRBJ1-1; D is uncertain. V was trimmed by 1 base and J by 11 bases, leaving 14 bases between them. CDR1 is MNHNS, CDR2 SASEGT, per germline. This CDR3 contains 13 residues.

This clonotype was seen at least ten times. The genes are TRBV2 and TRBJ2-5, with D uncertain. Germline CDR1 SNHLY, CDR2 FYNNEI. Trimming removed 5 bases at V and 2 bases at J, with 6 bases between. This CDR3 comprises 12 residues. This chain's CDR3 is CASSSLQETQYF. CDR3 sequence (DNA): TGTGCCAGCAGTAGCTTACAAGAGACCCAGTACTTC.

The rearrangement uses TRBV5-1 and TRBJ1-2; TRBD1 matches 9 bases. In germline, CDR1 is SGHRS, CDR2 YFSETQ. This CDR3 contains 16 residues. The junction had 13 bases not matched to a gene; V was cut back by 6 bases and J by 4 bases. The CDR3 protein is CASTVQSGTGSYGYTF. Here the CDR3 DNA reads TGCGCCAGCACCGTACAGTCCGGGACAGGGAGCTATGGCTACACCTTC.

This clonotype was seen more than once but under ten times. The V and J genes are TRBV12-3 or TRBV12-4 and TRBJ2-7, with D perhaps TRBD2 (6 bases). V shed 3 bases and J shed 4 bases, with 13 bases lying between them. CDR3 size: 14 residues. CDR3 protein: CASSFTGGIYEQYF. DNA of the CDR3: TGTGCCAGCAGTTTTACCGGGGGAATTTACGAGCAGTACTTC.

The chain employs TRBV6-2 or TRBV6-3 and TRBJ2-5; D gene unclear. Germline V gives CDR1 MNHEY, CDR2 SVGEGT. The V and J ends lost 0 bases and 5 bases respectively, with 7 bases between them. This CDR3 spans 13 amino acids. CDR3 residues: CASSYSDGETQYF. DNA of the CDR3: TGTGCCAGCAGTTACTCCGACGGGGAGACCCAGTACTTC.